These 18 T cell receptor beta chains originate from one sample sequenced in a study of early T cells in non-severe SARS-CoV-2 infection. In TCRdb, the 5' RACE reads were re-called with MiXCR into one record per CDR3 protein. The data show more than 90,000 distinct CDR3 sequences, 13% seen once. The specimen was whole blood. The receptors here all came from an adult who was a healthcare worker with PCR-confirmed SARS-CoV-2 infection or an uninfected control (not recorded which).

The V call is TRBV3-1, the J call TRBJ1-1, with 8 nucleotides matching TRBD1. Trimming took 1 base from V and 1 from J; bases not matched to a gene: 2. Germline loops: CDR1 LGHDT, CDR2 YNNKEL (reference sequence). The CDR3 spans 15 residues. The CDR3 bases are TGTGCCAGCAGCCAAGTAGGACAGGGGAACACTGAAGCTTTCTTT. Translating gives CASSQVGQGNTEAFF. The variable domain in full, with the rest retrieved from reference TRBV3-1 and TRBJ1-1, is DTAVSQTPKYLVTQMGNDKSIKCEQNLGHDTMYWYKQDSKKFLKIMFSYNNKELIINETVPNRFSPKSPDKAHLNLHINSLELGDSAVYFCASSQVGQGNTEAFFGQGTRLTVV.

This chain uses TRBV20-1 with TRBJ1-2, with D possibly matching TRBD1 (6 bases). V dropped 6 bases and J dropped 4 bases, with 15 bases sitting between them. CDR1 and CDR2 (germline): DFQATT, SNEGSKA (reference sequence). The CDR3 has 13 residues. CDR3 nucleotides: TGCAGTGCCCCGACAGGTTTGAGCTATGGCTACACCTTC. Its protein product is CSAPTGLSYGYTF.

J is TRBJ2-1 and V is TRBV7-2; the D gene is possibly TRBD1 (6 bases). Trimming took 5 bases from V and 2 from J, leaving 10 bases between them. The CDR3 length is 14 residues. Germline V gene lookup returns CDR1 SGHTA and CDR2 FQGNSA. CDR3 in DNA: TGTGCCAGCAGCCGAACAGGGACCTACAATGAGCAGTTCTTC. Encoded protein: CASSRTGTYNEQFF.

In this sample, this clonotype turned up a few times. V is TRBV19 and J is TRBJ1-5, with TRBD1 matching over 10 bases. The CDR3 is 16 amino acids. The ends lost 6 bases at V and 4 bases at J; junction bases unmatched: 9. CDR1 LNHDA and CDR2 SQIVND come from the germline V gene (reference sequence). The CDR3 nucleotides read TGTGCCAGTAGGGTAGCTGACAGGGGGCGAAATCAGCCCCAGCATTTT. Translating it yields CASRVADRGRNQPQHF.

This clonotype has a count of ten or more. The V and J genes are TRBV12-3 or TRBV12-4 and TRBJ1-5; a possible D gene is TRBD1 (5 bases). This CDR3 is 16 amino acids long. V was clipped by 3 bases and J by 1 base, with 13 bases between them. CDR3 residues: CASSFGGARSNQPQHF. In DNA, the CDR3 is TGTGCCAGCAGTTTCGGAGGGGCTAGGAGCAATCAGCCCCAGCATTTT.

This clonotype was seen more than once but under ten times. The rearrangement links TRBV5-6 to TRBJ2-1; no clear D gene. V gave up 0 bases and J gave up 10 bases, with 5 bases separating them. The CDR3 has 11 amino acids. CDR1 SGHDT and CDR2 YYEEEE come from the germline V gene. CDR3 DNA sequence: TGTGCCAGCAGCTTGGAGACAGAGCAGTTCTTC. It is translated as CASSLETEQFF.

This clonotype has a count of ten or more. V and J are TRBV29-1 and TRBJ1-1; a weak D match, TRBD1 (6 bases). Germline V gene sequence: CDR1 SQVTM, CDR2 ANQGSEA. The CDR3 has 13 residues. Trimming left V 3 bases short and J 1 base short, with 9 bases between. In DNA, the CDR3 is TGCAGCGTTGAGGGACAACCGAACACTGAAGCTTTCTTT. Amino acids: CSVEGQPNTEAFF.

The chain uses TRBV4-1 and TRBJ1-2; 10 bases match TRBD1. V was pared by 6 bases and J by 8 bases, with 9 bases of the junction left unmatched. CDR3 length: 14 residues. Germline CDR1 reads MGHRA; CDR2 reads YSYEKL. The CDR3 DNA follows: TGCGCCAGCAGATCCCCGGGACAGGGGCCCGGCTACACCTTC. Protein product: CASRSPGQGPGYTF.

This clonotype showed up just a few times. The V call is TRBV3-1, the J call TRBJ2-4, with a tentative D call TRBD1 (6 bases). Per germline, CDR1 LGHDT and CDR2 YNNKEL (reference sequence). This CDR3 contains 17 residues. Between the trimmed V and J ends, which lost 1 base and 0 bases, there was a span of 13 bases. The CDR3 bases are TGTGCCAGCAGCCAAGGAGTGGGGGCCTTAGCCAAAAACATTCAGTACTTC. Amino acid sequence: CASSQGVGALAKNIQYF. Drawing the rest from reference TRBV3-1 and TRBJ2-4, the complete variable domain is DTAVSQTPKYLVTQMGNDKSIKCEQNLGHDTMYWYKQDSKKFLKIMFSYNNKELIINETVPNRFSPKSPDKAHLNLHINSLELGDSAVYFCASSQGVGALAKNIQYFGAGTRLSVL.

Many counts were recorded for this clonotype. J is TRBJ2-2 and V is TRBV11-1; 9 positions agree with TRBD1. Germline V gene data show CDR1 as SGHAT and CDR2 as FQDESV (reference sequence). Unmatched junction bases numbered 11, after V lost 5 bases and J lost 7 bases. This CDR3 contains 16 residues. CDR3 amino acids: CASSPVDRGEGGELFF. The CDR3 DNA follows: TGTGCCAGCAGCCCGGTGGACAGGGGAGAGGGCGGGGAGCTGTTTTTT.

This clonotype was recorded at least ten times. V gene TRBV5-8 combines with J gene TRBJ1-1; D gene ambiguous. V dropped 1 base and J dropped 0 bases, with 16 bases sitting between them. The CDR3 has 17 residues. Germline V CDR1 and CDR2: SGHTS, YDEGEE. CDR3 in amino acids: CASSLSGVAGLNTEAFF. CDR3 DNA sequence: TGTGCCAGCAGCTTGAGTGGGGTCGCAGGTTTGAACACTGAAGCTTTCTTT.

In this sample, this clonotype turned up a few times. The chain joins TRBV20-1 to TRBJ1-2; D not certain. The V end was cut by 2 bases, the J end by 4 bases, with 8 bases between. Germline V gene lookup returns CDR1 DFQATT and CDR2 SNEGSKA (reference sequence). The CDR3 consists of 12 residues. The chain's CDR3 is CSARSQAYGYTF. CDR3 nucleotide sequence: TGCAGTGCTAGATCCCAGGCCTATGGCTACACCTTC.

This clonotype was seen at least ten times. The chain combines TRBV11-1 with TRBJ2-7; TRBD2 might be the D (5 bases). The CDR3 has 16 residues. The germline V gene encodes CDR1 SGHAT and CDR2 FQDESV (reference sequence). V was pared by 4 bases and J by 3 bases, with 19 bases between. This CDR3 is CASSSEGKAHNYEQYF. CDR3 in DNA: TGTGCCAGCAGCTCAGAGGGCAAGGCGCACAACTACGAGCAGTACTTC.

This clonotype was counted many times. The V gene is TRBV11-2, the J gene TRBJ2-1, with D possibly being TRBD1 or TRBD2 (5 bases each). V was trimmed by 4 bases and J by 0 bases, leaving 10 bases between them. This CDR3 region has 15 residues. CDR1 and CDR2 (germline): SGHAT, FQNNGV. The DNA for the CDR3 is TGTGCCAGCAGCTCATCAGGGAGCTCCTACAATGAGCAGTTCTTC. It translates to CASSSSGSSYNEQFF.

This clonotype was seen only a few times. The V gene is TRBV2, the J gene TRBJ1-1; perhaps TRBD1 as D (5 bases). V dropped 0 bases and J dropped 6 bases, with 11 bases sitting between them. Looked up from germline, CDR1 is SNHLY and CDR2 is FYNNEI. The CDR3 totals 14 residues. CDR3 sequence: CASSEAPGGPEAFF. Here the CDR3 DNA reads TGTGCCAGCAGTGAAGCGCCTGGGGGACCTGAAGCTTTCTTT.

The sample holds many counts of this clonotype. The chain links TRBV9 to TRBJ2-1; 7 bases fit TRBD2. CDR3 length: 14 amino acids. The V segment lost 3 bases and the J segment 8 bases; nucleotides outside the gene matches: 8. CDR1 is SGDLS, CDR2 YYNGEE, per germline. DNA for the CDR3: TGTGCCAGCAGCGCGGCGGGGGAATACGATGAGCAGTTCTTC. Residues: CASSAAGEYDEQFF. The variable domain in full, with the rest retrieved from reference TRBV9 and TRBJ2-1, is DSGVTQTPKHLITATGQRVTLRCSPRSGDLSVYWYQQSLDQGLQFLIQYYNGEERAKGNILERFSAQQFPDLHSELNLSSLELGDSALYFCASSAAGEYDEQFFGPGTRLTVL.

This clonotype was picked up many times. The V and J genes are TRBV5-6 and TRBJ2-7; 8 nucleotides agree with TRBD2. J gave up 2 bases and V 1 base, and 5 bases lay outside the gene matches. Germline assignment: CDR1 SGHDT and CDR2 YYEEEE. This CDR3 contains 15 residues. CDR3 region: CASSLWGSGTYEQYF. Here the CDR3 DNA reads TGTGCCAGCAGCTTGTGGGGTAGCGGGACCTACGAGCAGTACTTC.

This clonotype showed up many times. V usage is TRBV2 and J usage is TRBJ1-5; 7 positions agree with TRBD1. The CDR3 is made up of 14 amino acids. Unmatched junction bases numbered 4, after V lost 6 bases and J lost 2 bases. CDR1 is SNHLY, CDR2 FYNNEI, per germline. The CDR3 spells CASRDRVGNQPQHF. DNA of the CDR3: TGTGCCAGCAGAGACAGGGTCGGCAATCAGCCCCAGCATTTT.